A single sample is the source of the 17 T cell receptor beta chains below, sequenced in a study of T and B cells in COVID-19 patients. BIOMED2 TRB-A/B primer pools were used in multiplex TRB PCR. TCRdb re-derived calls from the multiplex PCR reads in MiXCR, one entry per CDR3 protein. Of approximately 26,000 distinct CDR3 sequences in the sample, around a third are singletons; the top ten hold under 2%. Each TRB amplification used about 230-550 ng of genomic DNA from blood. The sequenced sample consisted of blood. All receptors derive from a human donor who had recovered from COVID-19.

The J gene is TRBJ2-7, the V gene TRBV5-5; D gene uncertain. CDR1 is SGHKS and CDR2 is YYEKEE in the germline V gene (reference sequence). CDR3 size: 14 residues. Trimming took off 0 bases at V and 0 bases at J, with 7 bases between the two ends. Here the CDR3 DNA reads TGTGCCAGCAGCTTGGGACTCCACTCCTACGAGCAGTACTTC. Translating it yields CASSLGLHSYEQYF.

This clonotype has a count of ten or more. The rearrangement joins TRBV6-2 or TRBV6-3 to TRBJ2-3; maybe TRBD2 (6 bases). V gave up 2 bases and J gave up 0 bases, with 18 bases separating them. CDR3 length: 18 residues. CDR1 is MNHEY and CDR2 is SVGEGT in the germline V gene. The CDR3 DNA is TGTGCCAGCAGTTACCGTGGAGTAGCGGCTTCTAGCACAGATACGCAGTATTTT. The encoded protein is CASSYRGVAASSTDTQYF.

In this sample, this clonotype turned up once. This may arise from a read error, as a much more abundant clone is one base away. This rearrangement joins TRBV5-4 to TRBJ2-7, with TRBD2 matching 9 bases. Losses at the gene ends were 4 bases for V and 3 bases for J; bases not matched to a gene: 11. In germline, CDR1 is SGHNT, CDR2 YYREEE (reference sequence). The CDR3 loop spans 16 amino acids. The CDR3: CASSPTRRGGGYEQYF. CDR3 sequence (DNA): TGTGCCAGCAGCCCAACGCGGCGGGGGGGGGGCTACGAGCAGTACTTC. Drawing the rest from reference TRBV5-4 and TRBJ2-7, the complete variable domain is ETGVTQSPTHLIKTRGQQVTLRCSSQSGHNTVSWYQQALGQGPQFIFQYYREEENGRGNFPPRFSGLQFPNYSSELNVNALELDDSALYLCASSPTRRGGGYEQYFGPGTRLTVT.

This clonotype was counted between two and nine times. The CDR3 region has the DNA TGTGCCAGCAGCCGTACAGATACGCAGTATTTT. This translates into CASSRTDTQYF. J is TRBJ2-3 and V is TRBV5-6; D is undetermined. The CDR3 loop spans 11 amino acids. Between the trimmed V and J ends, which lost 4 bases and 3 bases, there was a span of 3 bases. CDR1 and CDR2 (germline): SGHDT, YYEEEE.

J is TRBJ1-6 and V is TRBV5-6, with D hard to call. Germline V gives CDR1 SGHDT, CDR2 YYEEEE. The CDR3 loop spans 14 amino acids. Trimming took 0 bases from V and 6 from J, leaving 7 bases between them. The CDR3 spells CASSLDRRNSPLHF. In DNA, the CDR3 is TGTGCCAGCAGCTTGGATAGACGTAATTCACCCCTCCACTTT. The entire variable domain, with the rest obtained from reference TRBV5-6 and TRBJ1-6, is as follows: DAGVTQSPTHLIKTRGQQVTLRCSPKSGHDTVSWYQQALGQGPQFIFQYYEEEERQRGNFPDRFSGHQFPNYSSELNVNALLLGDSALYLCASSLDRRNSPLHFGNGTRLTVT.

This sequence joins TRBV15 and TRBJ1-2; D ambiguous. This CDR3 spans 13 amino acids. Per the germline V gene, CDR1 is LNHNV and CDR2 is YYDKDF (reference sequence). Deletions cut 0 bases from V and 7 bases from J, with 9 bases between. CDR3 sequence (DNA): TGTGCCACCAGCAGAGATCGACGGGGTGGCTACACCTTC. Translated: CATSRDRRGGYTF.

The chain has TRBV12-3 or TRBV12-4 and TRBJ2-3, with 8 bases fitting TRBD2. The length of the CDR3 is 14 residues. V was pared by 5 bases and J by 6 bases, with 7 bases of the junction left unmatched. CDR3 nucleotide sequence: TGTGCCAGCAGTCTCGGGGGGGCCCGGGATACGCAGTATTTT. This encodes CASSLGGARDTQYF.

In this sample, this clonotype turned up many times. The V call is TRBV5-6, the J call TRBJ2-1; D call uncertain. V lost 1 base and J lost 9, with 8 bases in between. The CDR3 extends over 12 amino acids. The germline gives CDR1 SGHDT, CDR2 YYEEEE. Written as DNA, the CDR3 is TGTGCCAGCAGCTTGCGGTGGAGTGAGCAGTTCTTC. It translates to CASSLRWSEQFF.

In this sample, this clonotype turned up many times. This chain links TRBV27 with TRBJ1-5; 7 bases line up with TRBD1. The V gene end was trimmed by 8 bases and the J gene end by 0 bases; junction bases not matched to a gene: 4. The germline V gene encodes CDR1 MNHEY and CDR2 SMNVEV (reference sequence). This CDR3 contains 14 residues. This CDR3 is CASAGQYSNQPQHF. The CDR3 bases are TGTGCCAGCGCGGGACAGTATAGCAATCAGCCCCAGCATTTT.

This clonotype was seen a few times. V gene TRBV20-1 combines with J gene TRBJ2-1, with TRBD2 matching over 13 bases. CDR1 DFQATT and CDR2 SNEGSKA come from the germline V gene (reference sequence). V shed 6 bases, J shed 7 bases, and the junction held 9 bases outside the gene matches. The CDR3 extends over 15 amino acids. The CDR3 DNA reads as TGCAGTGCGCACGAACTAGCGGGAGGGGGTAATGAGCAGTTCTTC. Encoded protein: CSAHELAGGGNEQFF.

This clonotype rates as medium-sized. The chain uses TRBV29-1 and TRBJ1-2; TRBD1 matches at 9 bases. Germline V gene data show CDR1 as SQVTM and CDR2 as ANQGSEA. This CDR3 is 14 amino acids long. Trimming removed 5 bases from V and 4 bases from J; junction bases left unmatched: 8. The CDR3 DNA follows: TGCAGCGTTACCGGGACAGGGTCGAGCTATGGCTACACCTTC. Its protein product is CSVTGTGSSYGYTF.

As to this clonotype: The germline gene is not matched at one end of the junction; a read error may be the cause. This sequence joins TRBV13 and TRBJ1-2, with a possible D match to TRBD1 (5 bases). The CDR3 runs to 14 residues. Germline CDR1 and CDR2: PRHDT and FYEKMQ (reference sequence). The DNA for the CDR3 is TGCGCCAGCAGCTTGGAGGCAGGGACGGGTGGCTACACCTTC. The encoded protein is CASSLEAGTGGYTF.

The chain joins TRBV13 to TRBJ1-1; the match to TRBD1 covers 7 bases. Trimming at V came to 2 bases and at J to 4 bases, leaving 4 bases not matched to a gene. The CDR3 is 14 amino acids. CDR1 is PRHDT and CDR2 is FYEKMQ in the germline V gene (reference sequence). CDR3 in amino acids: CASSLKGAITEAFF. CDR3 nucleotides: TGTGCCAGCAGCTTAAAGGGGGCAATCACTGAAGCTTTCTTT.

This chain uses TRBV18 with TRBJ2-7; 8 bases align to TRBD1. CDR1 and CDR2 from the germline V gene are KGHSH and LQKENI. The CDR3 runs to 20 residues. V gave up 2 bases and J gave up 2 bases; unmatched junction bases: 20. This chain's CDR3 is CASSPVVRVSGQGKTYEQYF. Written as DNA, the CDR3 is TGTGCCAGCTCACCAGTAGTTCGGGTGAGCGGACAGGGCAAAACCTACGAGCAGTACTTC.

This clonotype was picked up one time. This sequence joins TRBV4-3 and TRBJ1-4; D is unresolved. V was cut by 0 bases and J by 7 bases, with 9 bases left in between. Germline loops: CDR1 LGHNA, CDR2 YSLEER. The CDR3 is 14 residues long. The CDR3 DNA is TGCGCCAGCAGCCAAGAAGGGAGGGTTGAAAAACTGTTTTTT. It is translated as CASSQEGRVEKLFF.

In its sample, this clonotype was seen a few times. CDR3 bases: TGTGCCAGCAGCGCCGGGACAGGGTCGTACGAGCAGTACTTC. The encoded protein is CASSAGTGSYEQYF. J is TRBJ2-7 and V is TRBV11-2; 9 nucleotides line up with TRBD1. The CDR3 is 14 amino acids. Trimming removed 5 bases from V and 4 bases from J; junction bases left unmatched: 6. Germline V lookup: CDR1 SGHAT, CDR2 FQNNGV.

This clonotype is medium-sized (0.01 to 0.1%) within its sample. The V and J genes are TRBV6-6 and TRBJ2-3, with a weak D call TRBD1 (6 bases). Trimming took off 2 bases at V and 6 bases at J, with 6 bases between the two ends. This CDR3 spans 12 amino acids. Germline CDR1 is MNHNY and CDR2 is SVGAGI (reference sequence). CDR3 sequence reads: CASSYDRDTQYF. The CDR3 bases are TGTGCCAGCAGTTACGACAGGGATACGCAGTATTTT.